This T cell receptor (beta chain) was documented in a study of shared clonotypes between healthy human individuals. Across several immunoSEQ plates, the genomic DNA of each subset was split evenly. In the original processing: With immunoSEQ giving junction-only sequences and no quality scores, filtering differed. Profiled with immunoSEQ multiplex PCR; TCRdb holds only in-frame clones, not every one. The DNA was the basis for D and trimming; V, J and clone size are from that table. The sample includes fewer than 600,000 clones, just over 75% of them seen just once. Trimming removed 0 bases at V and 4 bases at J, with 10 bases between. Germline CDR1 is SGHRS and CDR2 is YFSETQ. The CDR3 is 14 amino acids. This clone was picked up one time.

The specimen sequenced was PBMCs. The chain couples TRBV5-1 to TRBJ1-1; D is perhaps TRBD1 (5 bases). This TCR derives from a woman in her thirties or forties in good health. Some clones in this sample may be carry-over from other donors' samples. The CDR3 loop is CASSLGDRITEAFF. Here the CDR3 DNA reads TGCGCCAGCAGCTTGGGAGACAGAATCACTGAAGCTTTCTTT.